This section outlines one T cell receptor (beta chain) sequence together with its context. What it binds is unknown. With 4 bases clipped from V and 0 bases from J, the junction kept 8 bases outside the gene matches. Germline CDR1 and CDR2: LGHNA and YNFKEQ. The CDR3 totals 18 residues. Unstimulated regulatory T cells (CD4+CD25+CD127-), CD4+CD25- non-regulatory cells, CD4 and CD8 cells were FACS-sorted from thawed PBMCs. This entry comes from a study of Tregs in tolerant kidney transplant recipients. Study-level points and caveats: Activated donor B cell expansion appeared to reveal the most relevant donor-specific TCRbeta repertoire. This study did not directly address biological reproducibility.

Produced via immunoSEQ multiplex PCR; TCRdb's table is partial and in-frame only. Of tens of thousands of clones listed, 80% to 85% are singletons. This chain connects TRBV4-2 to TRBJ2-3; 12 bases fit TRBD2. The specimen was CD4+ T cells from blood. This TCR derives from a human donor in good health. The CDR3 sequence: CASSLWTSGDTSTDTQYF. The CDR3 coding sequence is TGTGCCAGCAGCCTTTGGACTAGCGGGGATACTAGCACAGATACGCAGTATTTT.